The rows below give T cell receptor beta chains drawn from one sample of a study of PD-1 blockade in classical Hodgkin lymphoma. Method: immunoSEQ multiplex PCR; TCRdb's copy keeps in-frame clones and lacks some. The profile shows tens of thousands of clones, more than 90% of them singletons. The starting material was peripheral blood mononuclear cells (PBMCs), obtained at baseline. These receptors were collected from a human donor with classical Hodgkin lymphoma. CDR3s include the opening cysteine and the closing phenylalanine or tryptophan. The order of the fields is J gene, D gene, V gene, clone size, CDR3 DNA, CDR3 protein. D genes are given only for firm matches. Clone size is stated in some rows and not others, as once, few, many or a class when expanded.

>TRBJ2-5|NA|TRBV27|NA
TGTGCCAGCAGTCCTAAAATCTTGCCGCCGAAGGAGACCCAGTACTTC
CASSPKILPPKETQYF
>TRBJ2-7|TRBD1|TRBV27|NA
TGTGCCAGCAGTTTTAGAGGGACAGGGAGCTCCTACGAGCAGTACTTC
CASSFRGTGSSYEQYF
>TRBJ2-5|TRBD2|TRBV5-4|NA
TGTGCCAGCAGCCCTCGATATAGCGGGAGGGGGCCGGAGACCCAGTACTTC
CASSPRYSGRGPETQYF
>TRBJ2-7|TRBD2|TRBV5-5|NA
TGTGCCAGCAGCTTGGAAGCTCTAGCGGGAGGGGTGGCTTACGAGCAGTACTTC
CASSLEALAGGVAYEQYF
>TRBJ1-5|NA|TRBV6-1|few
TGTGCCAGCAGCGGCATACAGGGAAGGGAGCCCCAGCATTTT
CASSGIQGREPQHF
>TRBJ2-5|NA|TRBV18|few
TGTGCCAGCTCACTAGACCCCCAAGAGACCCAGTACTTC
CASSLDPQETQYF
>TRBJ2-3|TRBD2|TRBV28|NA
TGTGCCAGCAGTTTCTGGTCTAGCGGGGACACAGATACGCAGTATTTT
CASSFWSSGDTDTQYF
>TRBJ2-3|NA|TRBV7-9|few
TGTGCCAGCAGCCCCTACCAGGGCACAGATACGCAGTATTTT
CASSPYQGTDTQYF
>TRBJ1-1|NA|TRBV5-1|NA
TGCGCCAGCAGCTCGGGGGGAGTGGACACTGAAGCTTTCTTT
CASSSGGVDTEAFF
>TRBJ2-7|NA|TRBV7-9|NA
TGTGCCAGCAGCTTAGACACAGCTACCTACGAGCAGTACTTC
CASSLDTATYEQYF
>TRBJ2-5|TRBD1|TRBV7-8|NA
TGTGCCAGCAGCTTAGGAACAGGGGGTGGCCAAGAGACCCAGTACTTC
CASSLGTGGGQETQYF